Each of the 32 T cell receptor beta chains below was sequenced from the same sample in a study of shared clonotypes between healthy human individuals. Method: immunoSEQ multiplex PCR; TCRdb's copy keeps in-frame clones and lacks some. In the table there are about 2 million clones, roughly 94% of which are singletons. Naive CD8 cells lacked CD45RO and underwent positive selection for CCR7, leaving out terminally differentiated effector memory CD45RA+ cells. The sample consisted of naive CD8+ T cells sorted from blood. These receptors all come from a man aged 18 to 29 in good health.

This sequence joins TRBV10-2 and TRBJ2-7; 7 nucleotides line up with TRBD1. The CDR3 length is 16 residues. Germline CDR1 is WSHSY and CDR2 is SAAADI. With V trimmed by 3 bases and J by 3 bases, 11 bases remained unmatched. CDR3: CASSDSGGPLDYEQYF. Here the CDR3 DNA reads TGCGCCAGCAGTGATTCAGGGGGTCCCCTGGACTACGAGCAGTACTTC.

The chain recombines TRBV5-1 with TRBJ2-7; TRBD1 might be the D (6 bases). This CDR3 comprises 13 residues. V was clipped by 4 bases and J by 7 bases, with 15 bases between them. Looked up from germline, CDR1 is SGHRS and CDR2 is YFSETQ. CDR3: CASSGDRYYEQYF. The CDR3, as DNA: TGCGCCAGCAGCGGAGACAGGTACTATGAGCAGTACTTC. The full variable domain, completed using reference TRBV5-1 and TRBJ2-7, is KAGVTQTPRYLIKTRGQQVTLSCSPISGHRSVSWYQQTPGQGLQFLFEYFSETQRNKGNFPGRFSGRQFSNSRSEMNVSTLELGDSALYLCASSGDRYYEQYFGPGTRLTVT.

Written as DNA, the CDR3 is TGCGCCAGCAGCCTCCGACGGCCGGAAGCTTTCTTT. This gives the protein CASSLRRPEAFF. The chain joins TRBV5-1 to TRBJ1-1; D gene uncertain. Trimming took 4 bases from V and 8 from J, leaving 12 bases between them. Germline CDR1 SGHRS, CDR2 YFSETQ. CDR3 size: 12 residues.

This clone appeared a single time. V usage is TRBV14 and J usage is TRBJ2-5; no clear D gene. The ends were cut back, 4 bases at V and 5 bases at J, with 14 bases in the middle. The V gene's germline CDR1 is SGHDN and CDR2 FVKESK. The CDR3 loop spans 14 amino acids. CDR3 residues: CASSRYDEVETQYF. The DNA of the CDR3 is TGTGCCAGCAGCCGTTACGACGAGGTTGAGACCCAGTACTTC.

The chain uses TRBV6-5 and TRBJ2-7; D not resolved. Trimming took 0 bases from V and 3 from J, leaving 12 bases between them. Germline V gene lookup returns CDR1 MNHEY and CDR2 SVGAGI. The CDR3 loop spans 15 amino acids. The CDR3 DNA follows: TGTGCCAGCAGTTACTCGAGCGTATTCCTCTACGAGCAGTACTTC. Its protein product is CASSYSSVFLYEQYF.

The rearrangement joins TRBV7-6 to TRBJ2-3; 10 bases align to TRBD1. Germline loops: CDR1 SGHVS, CDR2 FNYEAQ. This CDR3 has 18 residues. J was trimmed by 3 bases and V by 0 bases; bases with no gene match: 9. The CDR3 protein is CASSLAIAGQGWTDTQYF. The CDR3 DNA follows: TGTGCCAGCAGCTTAGCGATTGCGGGACAGGGGTGGACAGATACGCAGTATTTT.

The rearrangement uses TRBV18 and TRBJ2-7; D unresolved. The CDR3 is 15 residues long. Looked up from germline, CDR1 is KGHSH and CDR2 is LQKENI. Trimming left V 2 bases short and J 2 bases short, with 13 bases between. In DNA, the CDR3 is TGTGCCAGCTCACCAGGTCAGATTATAACCTACGAGCAGTACTTC. Protein: CASSPGQIITYEQYF. Looking up the rest from reference TRBV18 and TRBJ2-7 gives the full variable domain: NAGVMQNPRHLVRRRGQEARLRCSPMKGHSHVYWYRQLPEEGLKFMVYLQKENIIDESGMPKERFSAEFPKEGPSILRIQQVVRGDSAAYFCASSPGQIITYEQYFGPGTRLTVT.

The rearrangement links TRBV27 to TRBJ2-7; 9 bases are a match to TRBD2. Germline V lookup: CDR1 MNHEY, CDR2 SMNVEV (reference sequence). The CDR3 loop spans 16 amino acids. The V segment lost 5 bases and the J segment 2 bases; nucleotides outside the gene matches: 10. The CDR3 nucleotides read TGTGCCAGCAGTCCCTCTAGCGGGGAAGAGCCCTACGAGCAGTACTTC. Residues: CASSPSSGEEPYEQYF.

V and J are TRBV5-5 and TRBJ2-7, with D possibly being TRBD1 (5 bases). From germline, CDR1 is SGHKS and CDR2 YYEKEE (reference sequence). The CDR3 length is 16 residues. V was pared by 2 bases and J by 3 bases, with 18 bases between. CDR3 protein: CASSFESETARYEQYF. CDR3 nucleotide sequence: TGTGCCAGCAGCTTTGAGTCGGAGACAGCTCGCTACGAGCAGTACTTC.

Only one count was recorded for this clone. The rearrangement uses TRBV28 and TRBJ1-5, with D possibly TRBD1 on 5 matching bases. V dropped 7 bases and J dropped 0 bases, with 10 bases sitting between them. Germline lookup yields CDR1 MDHEN and CDR2 SYDVKM. The CDR3 extends over 14 amino acids. The CDR3 sequence: CASTADISNQPQHF. Here the CDR3 DNA reads TGTGCCAGCACCGCGGACATTAGCAATCAGCCCCAGCATTTT.

Worth noting for this clone: The sample has other DNA sequences that encode this CDR3 too. This chain connects TRBV27 to TRBJ2-7; either TRBD1 or TRBD2 may supply D (5 bases each). CDR3 length: 13 amino acids. Germline values: CDR1 MNHEY, CDR2 SMNVEV (reference sequence). The ends were cut back, 6 bases at V and 4 bases at J, with 13 bases in the middle. CDR3 sequence (DNA): TGTGCCAGCAGCCTACGAGGGGTTTACGAGCAGTACTTC. Residues: CASSLRGVYEQYF.

This sequence joins TRBV6-5 and TRBJ2-2; weak D call: TRBD2 (6 bases). The CDR3 spans 14 residues. The V end was cut by 7 bases, the J end by 1 base, with 10 bases between. From germline, CDR1 is MNHEY and CDR2 SVGAGI. CDR3 coding DNA: TGTGCCAGCAAGGGACTGATGAACACCGGGGAGCTGTTTTTT. The encoded protein is CASKGLMNTGELFF.

The CDR3 sequence: CASTHRYNEQFF. CDR3 DNA: TGTGCCAGCACCCATAGGTACAATGAGCAGTTCTTC. The chain recombines TRBV11-2 with TRBJ2-1; D is unresolved. Germline V gene sequence: CDR1 SGHAT, CDR2 FQNNGV. The CDR3 consists of 12 residues. Trimming took off 7 bases at V and 4 bases at J, with 8 bases between the two ends.

The CDR3 bases are TGTGCCACCAGCAGAGGGGGAGGTATTTCTGAAGCTTTCTTT. It yields the protein CATSRGGGISEAFF. The chain uses TRBV15 and TRBJ1-1, with D uncertain. The CDR3 consists of 14 residues. Looked up from germline, CDR1 is LNHNV and CDR2 is YYDKDF (reference sequence). Trimming left V 1 base short and J 6 bases short, with 12 bases between.

The chain employs TRBV6-5 and TRBJ1-2; weak D call: TRBD1 (5 bases). Trimming cost V 5 bases and J 3 bases, with 16 bases left between them. Germline assignment: CDR1 MNHEY and CDR2 SVGAGI. The CDR3 covers 15 residues. The CDR3: CASSTGEDIDYGYTF. The CDR3 nucleotides are TGTGCCAGCAGTACCGGTGAGGACATCGACTATGGCTACACCTTC.

This clone was seen just once. Other nucleotide sequences from this sample produce the same CDR3. This chain uses TRBV4-1 with TRBJ2-1, with 10 bases matching TRBD2. Germline lookup yields CDR1 MGHRA and CDR2 YSYEKL. The CDR3 is 15 amino acids. With V trimmed by 0 bases and J by 6 bases, 2 bases remained unmatched. The CDR3 spells CASSQDRTSGNEQFF. CDR3 nucleotides: TGCGCCAGCAGCCAAGACCGGACTAGCGGCAATGAGCAGTTCTTC.

The genes are TRBV19 and TRBJ1-5; D perhaps matches TRBD1 (5 bases). The CDR3 is 15 amino acids. V lost 0 bases and J lost 4, with 10 bases in between. The germline V gene encodes CDR1 LNHDA and CDR2 SQIVND (reference sequence). This CDR3 is CASSIDRSGNQPQHF. The CDR3 bases are TGTGCCAGTAGTATAGATAGGTCAGGGAATCAGCCCCAGCATTTT.

The chain is built from TRBV5-6 and TRBJ2-7; D gene ambiguous. The CDR3 consists of 12 residues. CDR1 is SGHDT, CDR2 YYEEEE, per germline. Trimming shortened V by 4 bases and J by 0 bases, and 5 bases separated the two germline ends. The CDR3 reads CASSHSSYEQYF. In nucleotides, the CDR3 is TGTGCCAGCAGCCACAGCTCCTACGAGCAGTACTTC. Using reference TRBV5-6 and TRBJ2-7 for the parts outside the CDR3, the full variable domain is DAGVTQSPTHLIKTRGQQVTLRCSPKSGHDTVSWYQQALGQGPQFIFQYYEEEERQRGNFPDRFSGHQFPNYSSELNVNALLLGDSALYLCASSHSSYEQYFGPGTRLTVT.

The gene calls are TRBV10-1 and TRBJ2-3; 13 nucleotides line up with TRBD2. In germline, CDR1 is WNHNN, CDR2 SYGVQD (reference sequence). The CDR3 length is 18 residues. Trimming took 6 bases from V and 3 from J; bases not matched to a gene: 12. The CDR3 loop reads CASSATSGREGSTDTQYF. In DNA form, the CDR3 reads TGCGCCAGCAGCGCAACTAGCGGGAGGGAAGGATCGACAGATACGCAGTATTTT.

This chain connects TRBV13 to TRBJ2-5, with 8 bases that match TRBD2. This CDR3 is 14 amino acids long. The germline V gene encodes CDR1 PRHDT and CDR2 FYEKMQ (reference sequence). V lost 5 bases, J lost 5 bases, and 7 bases stayed unmatched. The CDR3 loop is CASSLGGAGETQYF. The CDR3 nucleotides read TGTGCCAGCAGCCTCGGGGGGGCCGGGGAGACCCAGTACTTC.

Turning to this clone: This same CDR3 is encoded by further DNA sequences in the sample. V and J are TRBV6-6 and TRBJ2-7; TRBD1 might be the D (5 bases). Trimming left V 8 bases short and J 3 bases short, with 8 bases between. The CDR3 runs to 11 residues. Germline V gene sequence: CDR1 MNHNY, CDR2 SVGAGI (reference sequence). The CDR3 loop is CASGDSYEQYF. The CDR3 bases are TGTGCCAGCGGAGACAGCTACGAGCAGTACTTC.

V and J are TRBV6-4 and TRBJ2-1; TRBD1 agrees at 8 bases. This CDR3 is built from 14 residues. Trimming cost V 6 bases and J 6 bases; bases outside gene matches: 7. Germline CDR1 and CDR2: MRHNA and SNTAGT. Here the CDR3 reads CASRARQGSNEQFF. DNA of the CDR3: TGTGCCAGCAGAGCCAGACAGGGGAGCAATGAGCAGTTCTTC.

This sequence joins TRBV4-1 and TRBJ2-2, with 8 bases aligning to TRBD1. Losses at the gene ends were 4 bases for V and 3 bases for J; bases not matched to a gene: 7. The CDR3 extends over 16 amino acids. Germline lookup yields CDR1 MGHRA and CDR2 YSYEKL. CDR3 sequence: CASSPQGAADTGELFF. The CDR3 DNA follows: TGCGCCAGCAGCCCCCAGGGGGCCGCGGACACCGGGGAGCTGTTTTTT.

V is TRBV29-1 and J is TRBJ2-7, with TRBD2 identical over 11 bases. The CDR3 has 16 amino acids. Looked up from germline, CDR1 is SQVTM and CDR2 is ANQGSEA. Trimming took 4 bases from V and 1 from J; bases not matched to a gene: 9. The CDR3 DNA sequence: TGCAGCGTTGTAGGGACTAGCGGAACTCTATCCTACGAGCAGTACTTC. It codes for CSVVGTSGTLSYEQYF.

The chain couples TRBV5-4 to TRBJ1-2, with a tentative D call TRBD1 (6 bases). This CDR3 region has 14 residues. Germline CDR1 is SGHNT and CDR2 is YYREEE (reference sequence). The V end lost 6 bases, the J end lost 6 bases, and 18 bases lay between the germline ends. The CDR3 DNA follows: TGTGCCAGCAAGACCCCAGGGGCGCCGGATGGCTACACCTTC. Encoded protein: CASKTPGAPDGYTF.

The rearrangement uses TRBV14 and TRBJ2-5; the match to TRBD2 covers 10 bases. Germline V CDR1 and CDR2: SGHDN, FVKESK. The CDR3 sequence is 16 residues long. After removal of 2 bases from V and 2 bases from J, the junction contained 5 bases not matched to a gene. In nucleotides, the CDR3 is TGTGCCAGCAGCCAATCTAGCGGGAGTTATCAAGAGACCCAGTACTTC. Translation: CASSQSSGSYQETQYF.

The V and J genes are TRBV11-2 and TRBJ2-1, with D possibly being TRBD2 (5 bases). Trimming left V 5 bases short and J 0 bases short, with 11 bases between. This CDR3 region has 15 residues. Germline V CDR1 and CDR2: SGHAT, FQNNGV. The CDR3 here is CASSPGRSSYNEQFF. The CDR3 nucleotides are TGTGCCAGCAGCCCGGGGAGAAGCTCCTACAATGAGCAGTTCTTC.

CDR3 loop: CASSQVEAPPNEAFF. For the CDR3, the DNA is TGCGCCAGCAGCCAAGTCGAAGCCCCACCGAATGAAGCTTTCTTT. The V and J genes are TRBV4-3 and TRBJ1-1; D unclear. Germline V lookup: CDR1 LGHNA, CDR2 YSLEER. The V gene lost 1 base and the J gene lost 7 bases, with 16 bases spanning the gap. This CDR3 is 15 amino acids long.

The chain couples TRBV6-5 to TRBJ1-2; D is possibly TRBD1 (6 bases). CDR1 is MNHEY, CDR2 SVGAGI, per germline. CDR3 size: 13 residues. V was trimmed by 6 bases and J by 6 bases, leaving 14 bases between them. The CDR3, as DNA: TGTGCCAGCAGAACTGGGGGGGCCGATGGCTACACCTTC. This codes for CASRTGGADGYTF.

A word on this clone: Other DNA sequences in this specimen translate into the identical CDR3. This rearrangement joins TRBV5-1 to TRBJ2-7; TRBD2 might be the D (5 bases). With 7 bases removed from V and 3 bases from J, the gap between germline ends came to 17 bases. The CDR3 spans 14 residues. Looked up from germline, CDR1 is SGHRS and CDR2 is YFSETQ. This chain's CDR3 is CASGEGPEDYEQYF. CDR3 DNA sequence: TGCGCCAGCGGAGAAGGGCCGGAGGACTACGAGCAGTACTTC.

The chain employs TRBV27 and TRBJ2-1; the D is unclear. Germline lookup yields CDR1 MNHEY and CDR2 SMNVEV (reference sequence). Trimming removed 3 bases from V and 5 bases from J, with 8 bases in between. The CDR3 runs to 13 residues. CDR3 bases: TGTGCCAGCAGTTTGGCACAAAACAATGAGCAGTTCTTC. Its translation is CASSLAQNNEQFF.

This clone was picked up one time. The chain carries TRBV10-2 and TRBJ2-2, with TRBD2 matching 11 bases. Trimming cost V 8 bases and J 4 bases; bases outside gene matches: 3. The CDR3 sequence is 14 residues long. CDR1 and CDR2 from the germline V gene are WSHSY and SAAADI. CDR3 residues: CASDLAGGTGELFF. The CDR3, as DNA: TGCGCCAGCGATCTAGCGGGAGGCACCGGGGAGCTGTTTTTT.